This T cell receptor (beta chain) derives from a study of blood T cell repertoires in COVID-19. The assay was immunoSEQ multiplex PCR, and TCRdb's table has in-frame clones only and misses some. This table has some 400,000 clones, around 87% appearing once. The germline V gene has CDR1 MNHEY and CDR2 SVGAGI. V lost 3 bases and J 4 bases, leaving 12 bases between the germline ends. The CDR3 sequence is 14 residues long. This study enrolled people aged 18 to 89 from about 24 US geographic areas. Clinical history as reported by participants underpinned cohort assignment. In Cohort 3, a recovered donor had either two negative PCRs, clearance, or symptom resolution.

The TCR originated in a man between 25 and 39 years old who had recovered from COVID-19. V and J are TRBV6-5 and TRBJ1-2; D possibly corresponds to TRBD1 (5 bases). The sequencing sample was made of PBMCs or T cells enriched from blood (not recorded which). The CDR3 DNA is TGTGCCAGCAGTTATGGGGCGGCGACCTATGGCTACACCTTC. Its translation: CASSYGAATYGYTF.